This T cell receptor (beta chain) was observed in a study of quantifying T cell responses using KT2 cells. At the level of the study: cDNA was made from DNase-treated RNA using alpha and beta constant primers.

Unfractionated PBMC were spiked with known numbers of KT2 clone cells. In its sample, this clonotype was seen many times. The antigen remains undetermined. J lost 3 bases, V lost 3 bases, and 4 bases had no gene match. Per the germline V gene, CDR1 is DFQATT and CDR2 is SNEGSKA (reference sequence). The CDR3 has 13 amino acids. The cDNA 3' end received a ligated oligonucleotide with a UMI. An equimolar mix of RC1.1 and RC1.2 primed the beta chain across TRBC1 and TRBC2. TCRdb ran MiXCR on the UMI-ligation and nested PCR reads and lists one entry per CDR3 protein. The table shows over 25,000 distinct CDR3 sequences, with 10% occurring only once. Findings and caveats of the study: Input KT2 cell number predicted KT2 alpha and beta sequence counts linearly over several orders of magnitude.

The receptor was isolated from a human donor. This rearrangement joins TRBV20-1 to TRBJ2-7, with TRBD1 matching over 8 bases. The sequenced material came from PBMCs spiked with cells of the T cell clone KT2. The CDR3 protein is CSARGQVDYEQYF. CDR3 sequence (DNA): TGCAGTGCTAGGGGACAGGTAGACTACGAGCAGTACTTC.